This TCR beta chain stems from a study of T cell responses to AZD1222 COVID-19 vaccine. To note about this clone: What it recognizes is unknown.

Data came from immunoSEQ multiplex PCR; TCRdb stores just in-frame clones and leaves some out. The sample contains about 55,000 clones, over 80% of which appear only once. The study, taken as a whole, reports: With two AZD1222 doses given, Spike-specific TCR breadth and depth both rose. The CD4 TCRs associated with vaccination extended across spike and predominated at 160-218 and 743-854. Samples come after the peak T cell response, not at day 14. The sample set comprised mostly white British donors with more females, and clonal diversity was possibly underestimated.

This CDR3 is 13 amino acids long. The germline V gene has CDR1 LNHDA and CDR2 SQIVND (reference sequence). The V gene lost 6 bases and the J gene lost 0 bases, with 8 bases spanning the gap. The clonotype comes from an adult in good health. Sequenced material: peripheral blood, taken on day 0 of AZD1222 vaccination. The rearrangement uses TRBV19 and TRBJ1-2; no firm D call. The CDR3 is CASRETANYGYTF. CDR3 bases: TGTGCCAGTAGAGAAACAGCTAACTATGGCTACACCTTC.